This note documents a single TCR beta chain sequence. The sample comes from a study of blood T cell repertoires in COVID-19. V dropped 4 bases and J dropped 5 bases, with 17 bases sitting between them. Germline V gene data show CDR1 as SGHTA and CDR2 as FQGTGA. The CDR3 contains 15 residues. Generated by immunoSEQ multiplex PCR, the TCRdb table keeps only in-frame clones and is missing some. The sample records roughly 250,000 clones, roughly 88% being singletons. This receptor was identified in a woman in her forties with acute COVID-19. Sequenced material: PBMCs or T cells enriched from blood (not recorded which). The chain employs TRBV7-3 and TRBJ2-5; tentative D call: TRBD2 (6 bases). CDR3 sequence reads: CASSSYPGASETQYF. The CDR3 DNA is TGTGCCAGCAGCTCCTACCCGGGAGCATCGGAGACCCAGTACTTC.